These 32 T cell receptor beta chains share one sample of origin, sequenced in a study of T cells in narcolepsy (dated by TCRdb to 2016 to 2018). The protocol used for the library was the immunoSEQ multiplex PCR assay. TCRdb took this table from immuneACCESS and kept in-frame rearrangements with V and J called. Such tables lack part of the clones; where checked against another copy, unresolved V genes explain under half of the gap, and the rest is unexplained. Recorded for this sample are about 31,000 clones; 78% of them occurred a single time. Together, the top ten hold 1.2% of the sample. Specimen: CD45RA- memory CD4+ T cells from PBMCs. Interpreted using the paper, the cell subset or site label stands for: memory T cells sorted ex vivo from peripheral blood. These TCRs come from a human donor with narcolepsy.

The chain employs TRBV5-1 and TRBJ2-1, with 7 nucleotides matching TRBD2. V shed 0 bases and J 0 bases; nucleotides not matched to a gene: 3. CDR3 size: 16 residues. Germline CDR1 SGHRS, CDR2 YFSETQ. The CDR3 sequence is CASSLAVAGSYNEQFF. For the CDR3, the DNA is TGCGCCAGCAGCTTGGCGGTAGCGGGCTCCTACAATGAGCAGTTCTTC.

This chain uses TRBV7-9 with TRBJ2-1; 7 bases match TRBD2. Germline assignment: CDR1 SEHNR and CDR2 FQNEAQ (reference sequence). The CDR3 is made up of 18 amino acids. V was pared by 0 bases and J by 0 bases, with 8 bases of the junction left unmatched. CDR3 in amino acids: CASSLASSGVRSYNEQFF. CDR3 sequence (DNA): TGTGCCAGCAGCTTAGCGTCTAGCGGAGTACGCTCCTACAATGAGCAGTTCTTC.

V and J are TRBV4-1 and TRBJ2-3, with D perhaps given as TRBD1 or TRBD2 (6 bases each). V dropped 4 bases and J dropped 1 base, with 18 bases sitting between them. Germline V gene lookup returns CDR1 MGHRA and CDR2 YSYEKL. This CDR3 spans 17 amino acids. This CDR3 is CASSPLRRDTGTDTQYF. The CDR3 bases are TGCGCCAGCAGCCCCCTACGGCGGGACACCGGCACAGATACGCAGTATTTT.

The chain joins TRBV14 to TRBJ2-1; 10 nucleotides line up with TRBD2. This CDR3 region has 14 residues. Per germline, CDR1 SGHDN and CDR2 FVKESK. V gave up 2 bases and J gave up 8 bases; unmatched junction bases: 3. As DNA, the CDR3 is TGTGCCAGCAGCCAACTAGCGGGAGTGGATGAGCAGTTCTTC. It is translated as CASSQLAGVDEQFF.

The J gene is TRBJ1-2, the V gene TRBV6-1; 8 bases map to TRBD1. The CDR3 totals 14 residues. Per germline, CDR1 MNHNS and CDR2 SASEGT. After removal of 5 bases from V and 6 bases from J, the junction contained 8 bases not matched to a gene. Here the CDR3 reads CASSRLQGADGYTF. DNA for the CDR3: TGTGCCAGCAGTCGACTCCAGGGGGCGGATGGCTACACCTTC.

The V and J genes are TRBV30 and TRBJ2-2; D unresolved. Germline V lookup: CDR1 GTSNPN, CDR2 SVGIG (reference sequence). V shed 3 bases and J shed 6 bases, with 11 bases lying between them. This CDR3 is built from 13 residues. CDR3 bases: TGTGCCTGGAGGGCAATGATTCCCGGGGAGCTGTTTTTT. It translates to CAWRAMIPGELFF. The variable domain in full, completed from reference TRBV30 and TRBJ2-2, reads SQTIHQWPATLVQPVGSPLSLECTVEGTSNPNLYWYRQAAGRGLQLLFYSVGIGQISSEVPQNLSASRPQDRQFILSSKKLLLSDSGFYLCAWRAMIPGELFFGEGSRLTVL.

The rearrangement uses TRBV23-1 and TRBJ1-2; D ambiguous. TRBV23-1 is an open reading frame, and its role is uncertain. This CDR3 is built from 13 residues. V was cut by 0 bases and J by 3 bases, with 5 bases left in between. CDR3 coding DNA: TGCGCCAGCAGTCAATCAAACTACTATGGCTACACCTTC. Its protein is CASSQSNYYGYTF.

The V and J genes are TRBV30 and TRBJ1-2; D possibly corresponds to TRBD1 (5 bases). Trimming left V 1 base short and J 10 bases short, with 19 bases between. This CDR3 is built from 14 residues. Germline values: CDR1 GTSNPN, CDR2 SVGIG (reference sequence). The chain's CDR3 is CAWSASPFQGAYTF. In DNA, the CDR3 is TGTGCCTGGAGTGCAAGCCCATTCCAGGGAGCCTACACCTTC.

The sample holds a few counts of this clone. V usage is TRBV7-9 and J usage is TRBJ1-2, with TRBD1 matching 9 bases. Per germline, CDR1 SEHNR and CDR2 FQNEAQ (reference sequence). The V and J ends lost 4 bases and 2 bases, in that order; junction bases with no gene match: 8. This CDR3 comprises 16 residues. The CDR3 sequence is CASSSTGQGPNYGYTF. DNA for the CDR3: TGTGCCAGCAGCTCGACCGGACAGGGGCCGAACTATGGCTACACCTTC. Variable domain in full (rest from reference TRBV7-9 and TRBJ1-2): DTGVSQNPRHKITKRGQNVTFRCDPISEHNRLYWYRQTLGQGPEFLTYFQNEAQLEKSRLLSDRFSAERPKGSFSTLEIQRTEQGDSAMYLCASSSTGQGPNYGYTFGSGTRLTVV.

The V and J genes are TRBV9 and TRBJ1-2, with no clear D. The V gene's germline CDR1 is SGDLS and CDR2 YYNGEE. V dropped 4 bases and J dropped 4 bases, with 17 bases sitting between them. This CDR3 has 15 amino acids. The CDR3 here is CASSPTPTATYGYTF. DNA for the CDR3: TGTGCCAGCAGCCCCACCCCCACAGCGACCTATGGCTACACCTTC.

The chain is built from TRBV7-9 and TRBJ2-5, with 7 bases matching TRBD2. With V trimmed by 5 bases and J by 5 bases, 5 bases remained unmatched. Germline loops: CDR1 SEHNR, CDR2 FQNEAQ (reference sequence). The CDR3 spans 13 residues. As DNA, the CDR3 is TGTGCCAGCAGCCAGGGAGGGACGGAGACCCAGTACTTC. Its protein product is CASSQGGTETQYF.

This chain connects TRBV5-6 to TRBJ2-1; 12 bases are shared with TRBD1. The V gene end was trimmed by 6 bases and the J gene end by 7 bases; junction bases not matched to a gene: 5. This CDR3 contains 14 residues. Germline V CDR1 and CDR2: SGHDT, YYEEEE. CDR3 amino acids: CASNRDRGLNEQFF. The CDR3, as DNA: TGTGCCAGCAACCGGGACAGGGGGCTAAATGAGCAGTTCTTC.

This clone was found once. The rearrangement joins TRBV29-1 to TRBJ1-4; the D is unclear. Trimming shortened V by 4 bases and J by 8 bases, and 11 bases separated the two germline ends. The CDR3 runs to 12 residues. The V gene's germline CDR1 is SQVTM and CDR2 ANQGSEA. CDR3 DNA: TGCAGCGTTGGGCAGAATGGAGAAAAACTGTTTTTT. It specifies CSVGQNGEKLFF.

V usage is TRBV10-3 and J usage is TRBJ2-1, with TRBD1 as a possible D gene (6 bases). V was cut by 4 bases and J by 9 bases, with 19 bases left in between. CDR1 and CDR2 from the germline V gene are ENHRY and SYGVKD. CDR3 length: 15 amino acids. Here the CDR3 reads CAISGFVQGGSEQFF. The CDR3, as DNA: TGTGCCATCAGTGGTTTCGTACAGGGCGGTTCTGAGCAGTTCTTC.

V is TRBV28 and J is TRBJ1-5; maybe TRBD1 (6 bases). The length of the CDR3 is 15 residues. From germline, CDR1 is MDHEN and CDR2 SYDVKM. Trimming took 6 bases from V and 3 from J, leaving 15 bases between them. The chain's CDR3 is CASRAADRDNQPQHF. In DNA, the CDR3 is TGTGCCAGCAGAGCTGCGGACAGAGACAATCAGCCCCAGCATTTT.

The V call is TRBV5-1, the J call TRBJ2-1; D gene unclear. Trimming took off 3 bases at V and 7 bases at J, with 8 bases between the two ends. The CDR3 spans 12 residues. The germline V gene has CDR1 SGHRS and CDR2 YFSETQ. CDR3 nucleotide sequence: TGCGCCAGCAGCTCATCACTTAATGAGCAGTTCTTC. Translating gives CASSSSLNEQFF.

In this sample, this clone turned up once. The sample contains more than one DNA sequence encoding this CDR3. The rearrangement joins TRBV4-1 to TRBJ2-2; TRBD1 might be the D (6 bases). Deletions cut 0 bases from V and 3 bases from J, with 11 bases between. Germline V gene lookup returns CDR1 MGHRA and CDR2 YSYEKL. CDR3 length equals 16 residues. CDR3 DNA: TGCGCCAGCAGCCAAGATATAGGGGGTTACACCGGGGAGCTGTTTTTT. It is translated as CASSQDIGGYTGELFF.

The chain recombines TRBV20-1 with TRBJ2-3, with unresolved D. Germline V CDR1 and CDR2: DFQATT, SNEGSKA (reference sequence). The CDR3 consists of 10 residues. The CDR3 spells CSLNTDTQYF. CDR3 sequence (DNA): TGCAGCCTAAACACAGATACGCAGTATTTT.

The CDR3 DNA follows: TGCGCCAGCAGCTTGGACGGTCCAAATTCCTACGAGCAGTACTTC. Residues: CASSLDGPNSYEQYF. The chain links TRBV5-1 to TRBJ2-5; D remains ambiguous. The DNA end lines up better with TRBJ2-7; the J call may be wrong. CDR1 and CDR2 from the germline V gene are SGHRS and YFSETQ. The CDR3 runs to 15 residues.

This clone has more than one count but fewer than ten. The chain is built from TRBV10-1 and TRBJ1-1, with no clear D. CDR3 size: 16 residues. Trimming removed 0 bases at V and 1 base at J, with 12 bases between. Per germline, CDR1 WNHNN and CDR2 SYGVQD (reference sequence). The CDR3 DNA follows: TGCGCCAGCAGTGAGTCAGGCCTCGGCGGGAACACTGAAGCTTTCTTT. It yields the protein CASSESGLGGNTEAFF.

The chain couples TRBV7-2 to TRBJ1-4; D possibly corresponds to TRBD1 (5 bases). CDR3 length: 15 residues. From germline, CDR1 is SGHTA and CDR2 FQGNSA. V lost 5 bases to trimming and J lost 5 bases, with 15 bases between them. CDR3 residues: CASSPGAAINEKLFF. CDR3 nucleotide sequence: TGTGCCAGCAGCCCCGGGGCAGCAATAAATGAAAAACTGTTTTTT.

A few counts support this clone. The V call is TRBV19, the J call TRBJ1-2; D is perhaps TRBD1 (5 bases). Germline CDR1 and CDR2: LNHDA and SQIVND (reference sequence). The CDR3 spans 14 residues. V shed 5 bases and J shed 4 bases, with 14 bases lying between them. The CDR3 reads CASSPRDLTYGYTF. Written as DNA, the CDR3 is TGTGCCAGTAGTCCCCGGGACCTTACCTATGGCTACACCTTC.

The V gene is TRBV4-2, the J gene TRBJ2-7, with a weak D call TRBD1 (5 bases). Trimming shortened V by 1 base and J by 3 bases, and 13 bases separated the two germline ends. CDR3 length: 15 residues. CDR1 LGHNA and CDR2 YNFKEQ come from the germline V gene. As DNA, the CDR3 is TGTGCCAGCAGCCAAGGGATTCAGGGCGGCTACGAGCAGTACTTC. Protein sequence: CASSQGIQGGYEQYF.

The genes are TRBV6-4 and TRBJ2-3, with TRBD2 identical over 8 bases. The germline V gene has CDR1 MRHNA and CDR2 SNTAGT. V dropped 4 bases and J dropped 4; count of bases not matched to a gene: 10. The CDR3 is 16 amino acids. The CDR3 sequence is CASSVDGGGNADTQYF. The CDR3 DNA reads as TGTGCCAGCAGTGTTGATGGCGGGGGGAACGCAGATACGCAGTATTTT.

Comments on this clone: Other DNA variants within this sample encode the same CDR3. The chain uses TRBV7-8 and TRBJ2-3; tentatively, D is TRBD2 (7 bases). The germline V gene encodes CDR1 SGHVS and CDR2 FQNEAQ. V shed 1 base and J shed 5 bases, with 10 bases lying between them. The CDR3 covers 14 residues. The CDR3 is CASSLEGGQDTQYF. CDR3 bases: TGTGCCAGCAGCTTAGAGGGGGGGCAAGATACGCAGTATTTT.

The genes are TRBV19 and TRBJ1-5, with D possibly TRBD1 on 5 matching bases. V gave up 1 base and J gave up 7 bases, with 14 bases separating them. Germline V lookup: CDR1 LNHDA, CDR2 SQIVND (reference sequence). The CDR3 loop spans 15 amino acids. The CDR3 sequence: CASSIGIRDGQPQHF. The CDR3 DNA sequence: TGTGCCAGTAGTATAGGCATAAGGGACGGGCAGCCCCAGCATTTT.

The V call is TRBV30, the J call TRBJ1-6; D may be TRBD1 (5 bases). Trimming cost V 3 bases and J 6 bases, with 12 bases left between them. CDR3 length equals 14 residues. CDR1 and CDR2 (germline): GTSNPN, SVGIG (reference sequence). CDR3 loop: CAWRMGPANSPLHF. The CDR3 DNA reads as TGTGCCTGGAGGATGGGACCGGCTAATTCACCCCTCCACTTT.

The chain uses TRBV6-1 and TRBJ2-2; 8 bases map to TRBD1. The CDR3 has 14 amino acids. Trimming took 4 bases from V and 6 from J; bases not matched to a gene: 4. Germline V gives CDR1 MNHNS, CDR2 SASEGT. This chain's CDR3 is CASSADRAAGELFF. The CDR3 nucleotides read TGTGCCAGCAGTGCGGACAGGGCGGCCGGGGAGCTGTTTTTT.

This chain links TRBV21-1 with TRBJ2-5; the D call TRBD1 from the table was never checked on the DNA. TRBV21-1 corresponds to a pseudogene. This CDR3 has 19 residues. The CDR3 is CASSKTVLCRNRGRETQYF. Here the CDR3 DNA reads TGTGCCAGCAGCAAAACCGTTCTTTGCCGGAACAGGGGACGCGAGACCCAGTACTTC.

This chain connects TRBV13 to TRBJ2-1, with a tentative D call TRBD2 (6 bases). The germline gives CDR1 PRHDT, CDR2 FYEKMQ (reference sequence). The CDR3 runs to 15 residues. V lost 1 base and J 11 bases, leaving 18 bases between the germline ends. The DNA of the CDR3 is TGTGCCAGCAGCTTAGACGGAATACTAGCACCTAAGCAGTTCTTC. Translation: CASSLDGILAPKQFF.

This clone was seen just once. The chain links TRBV18 to TRBJ1-1; D not resolved. Looked up from germline, CDR1 is KGHSH and CDR2 is LQKENI. The CDR3 extends over 12 amino acids. Trimming took 7 bases from V and 4 from J, leaving 10 bases between them. CDR3 in DNA: TGTGCCAGCTTTAGGCTTTCCACTGAAGCTTTCTTT. This gives the protein CASFRLSTEAFF.

The chain links TRBV19 to TRBJ2-7, with 8 bases lining up with TRBD1. CDR3 length: 13 amino acids. Per the germline V gene, CDR1 is LNHDA and CDR2 is SQIVND (reference sequence). With V trimmed by 6 bases and J by 2 bases, 3 bases remained unmatched. CDR3 sequence: CASRLQGAYEQYF. In DNA form, the CDR3 reads TGTGCCAGTAGACTACAGGGGGCCTACGAGCAGTACTTC.